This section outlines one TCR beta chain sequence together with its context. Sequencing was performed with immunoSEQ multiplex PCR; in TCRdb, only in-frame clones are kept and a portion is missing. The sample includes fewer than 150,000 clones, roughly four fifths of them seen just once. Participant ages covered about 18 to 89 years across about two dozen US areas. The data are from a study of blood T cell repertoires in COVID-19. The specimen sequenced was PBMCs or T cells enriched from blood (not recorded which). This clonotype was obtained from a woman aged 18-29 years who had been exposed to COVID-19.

The CDR3 coding sequence is TGTGCCAGTAGTATAATCGGGAGGCTTAGCAATCAGCCCCAGCATTTT. This gives the protein CASSIIGRLSNQPQHF. The chain has TRBV19 and TRBJ1-5; D not certain. From germline, CDR1 is LNHDA and CDR2 SQIVND (reference sequence). This CDR3 contains 16 residues. V gave up 2 bases and J gave up 0 bases, with 11 bases separating them.